This T cell receptor (beta chain) emerged from a study of cytomegalovirus exposure and HLA in healthy donors. Study-level information: The approximately 110 validation repertoires used a platform that matched the one used for the roughly 650 first-cohort repertoires, as a later analysis reported. Study-level points and caveats: Rarity characterized most TCR sequences, yet some public TCRs appeared in many donors. Confirmation in vitro established that three CMV-associated chains were specific for CMV antigens.

This CDR3 is 16 amino acids long. The V gene's germline CDR1 is ENHRY and CDR2 SYGVKD. V lost 5 bases to trimming and J lost 0 bases; unmatched junction nucleotides: 6. TCRdb's table, derived via immunoSEQ multiplex PCR, lists solely in-frame clones and lacks some. The profile shows some 170,000 clones, roughly 91% of them singletons. Comment on this clone: Its matching antigen is unknown.

Sequencing was performed on PBMCs. The chain has TRBV10-3 and TRBJ2-3, with 9 bases fitting TRBD1. This TCR came from a woman aged 18-29 years in good health and CMV-seropositive. The CDR3 spells CAISLGTGSSTDTQYF. Here the CDR3 DNA reads TGTGCCATCAGTCTCGGGACAGGGTCAAGCACAGATACGCAGTATTTT.